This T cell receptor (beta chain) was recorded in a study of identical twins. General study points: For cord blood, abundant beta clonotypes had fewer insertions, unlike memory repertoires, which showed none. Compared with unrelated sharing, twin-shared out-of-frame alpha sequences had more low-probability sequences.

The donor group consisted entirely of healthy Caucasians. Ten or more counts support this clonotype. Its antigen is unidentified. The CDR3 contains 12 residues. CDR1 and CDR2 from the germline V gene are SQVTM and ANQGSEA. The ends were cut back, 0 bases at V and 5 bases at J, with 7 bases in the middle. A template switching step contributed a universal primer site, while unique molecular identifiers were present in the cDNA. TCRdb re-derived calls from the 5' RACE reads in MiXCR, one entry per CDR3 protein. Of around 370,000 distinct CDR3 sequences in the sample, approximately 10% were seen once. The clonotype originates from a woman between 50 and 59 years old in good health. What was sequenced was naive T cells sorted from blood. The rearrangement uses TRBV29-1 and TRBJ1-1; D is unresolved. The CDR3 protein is CSVEDRLTEAFF. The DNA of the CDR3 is TGCAGCGTTGAAGACCGATTGACTGAAGCTTTCTTT.